The 31 T cell receptor beta chains below were found in one sample sequenced in a study of T-cell memory formation after mild COVID-19. Using its own MiXCR run on the 5' RACE reads, TCRdb lists one record per CDR3 protein. The sample shows a few hundred thousand distinct CDR3 sequences, roughly 20% of them seen only once. Sequencing was done on a sample of PBMCs or a T cell subset sorted from them (not recorded which). The source is an adult woman who had mild COVID-19 (a few samples of this study predate the infection). Cell type and time point are not known.

This rearrangement joins TRBV4-3 to TRBJ2-4, with 12 bases matching TRBD2. The ends lost 4 bases at V and 3 bases at J; junction bases unmatched: 10. This CDR3 region has 18 residues. Germline V gives CDR1 LGHNA, CDR2 YSLEER. The CDR3 here is CASSPSPGTSGRKNIQYF. For the CDR3, the DNA is TGCGCCAGCAGCCCATCCCCCGGGACTAGCGGGCGCAAAAACATTCAGTACTTC.

The gene calls are TRBV4-3 and TRBJ2-7; TRBD2 matches at 8 bases. CDR1 and CDR2 from the germline V gene are LGHNA and YSLEER. V lost 4 bases, J lost 2 bases, and 4 bases stayed unmatched. The CDR3 has 14 amino acids. The CDR3 DNA reads as TGCGCCAGCAGCCTTAGCGGGGACGCCTACGAGCAGTACTTC. It is translated as CASSLSGDAYEQYF.

This clonotype was observed a handful of times. The chain is built from TRBV4-2 and TRBJ2-3; D is perhaps TRBD1 or TRBD2 (5 bases each). Trimming took off 0 bases at V and 5 bases at J, with 12 bases between the two ends. Germline V gives CDR1 LGHNA, CDR2 YNFKEQ. This CDR3 spans 15 amino acids. CDR3 sequence: CASSQESAGRDTQYF. CDR3 coding DNA: TGTGCCAGCAGCCAAGAGTCGGCAGGGAGAGATACGCAGTATTTT.

This clonotype was counted between two and nine times. The chain carries TRBV18 and TRBJ2-1; D tentatively reads TRBD1 or TRBD2 (5 bases each). The CDR3 extends over 17 amino acids. Germline loops: CDR1 KGHSH, CDR2 LQKENI. Trimming pared 4 bases from V and 4 bases from J, leaving 20 bases between. In DNA form, the CDR3 reads TGTGCCAGCTCACGCCCTGTAGGGACCATCCCATACAATGAGCAGTTCTTC. Translating it yields CASSRPVGTIPYNEQFF.

This clonotype was seen ten or more times. This chain joins TRBV7-2 and TRBJ2-4, with D maybe TRBD2 (6 bases). V was pared by 0 bases and J by 5 bases, with 8 bases between. Per the germline V gene, CDR1 is SGHTA and CDR2 is FQGNSA. This CDR3 spans 14 amino acids. The CDR3 DNA sequence: TGTGCCAGCAGCTTAGCCCGGGAGCAAAACATTCAGTACTTC. It translates to CASSLAREQNIQYF.

The chain employs TRBV4-3 and TRBJ2-7; a possible D gene is TRBD2 (6 bases). CDR3 length: 16 amino acids. V lost 1 base and J lost 4, with 17 bases in between. Per the germline V gene, CDR1 is LGHNA and CDR2 is YSLEER. The CDR3 coding sequence is TGCGCCAGCAGCCAAGGACCGGGACTTTACGTATACGAGCAGTACTTC. Translation gives CASSQGPGLYVYEQYF.

In its sample, this clonotype was seen a few times. This chain uses TRBV20-1 with TRBJ2-3, with TRBD1 identical over 7 bases. This CDR3 is 17 amino acids long. Looked up from germline, CDR1 is DFQATT and CDR2 is SNEGSKA (reference sequence). Trimming at V came to 5 bases and at J to 2 bases, leaving 16 bases not matched to a gene. CDR3 nucleotide sequence: TGCAGTGCTTGCCAAAGAATTCGGACAGGATACACAGATACGCAGTATTTT. Protein product: CSACQRIRTGYTDTQYF.

This clonotype was seen more than once but under ten times. This chain uses TRBV29-1 with TRBJ2-2, with 14 bases lining up with TRBD2. Germline lookup yields CDR1 SQVTM and CDR2 ANQGSEA. V gave up 0 bases and J gave up 7 bases; unmatched junction bases: 7. This CDR3 has 17 residues. DNA of the CDR3: TGCAGCGTTGAAGAACCGGGACTAGCGGGAGTGGGCGGGGAGCTGTTTTTT. Translation: CSVEEPGLAGVGGELFF.

The chain combines TRBV20-1 with TRBJ2-1; D perhaps matches TRBD1 (5 bases). The V gene lost 5 bases and the J gene lost 2 bases, with 16 bases spanning the gap. This CDR3 region has 15 residues. Germline V gene data show CDR1 as DFQATT and CDR2 as SNEGSKA (reference sequence). The CDR3 region has the DNA TGCAGTGCTCCACCCCCCCTAGGGGCCTACAATGAGCAGTTCTTC. Translating it yields CSAPPPLGAYNEQFF.

This clonotype has more than one count but fewer than ten. V gene TRBV5-1 combines with J gene TRBJ2-1; TRBD2 might be the D (6 bases). V was shortened by 4 bases and J by 4 bases, with 21 bases between the two germline ends. The CDR3 has 17 residues. Germline V gives CDR1 SGHRS, CDR2 YFSETQ. The CDR3: CASSHWRGRGTYNEQFF. In nucleotides, the CDR3 is TGCGCCAGCAGCCACTGGAGGGGACGGGGAACATACAATGAGCAGTTCTTC.

The chain links TRBV12-3 or TRBV12-4 to TRBJ2-7; perhaps TRBD2 as D (5 bases). The CDR3 is 12 residues long. The V and J ends lost 3 bases and 6 bases respectively, with 9 bases between them. CDR3 DNA: TGTGCCAGCAGTTTCTCAGGAGGCGAGCAGTACTTC. Protein sequence: CASSFSGGEQYF.

This clonotype has ten or more counts. The chain has TRBV20-1 and TRBJ2-5; TRBD2 might be the D (6 bases). Looked up from germline, CDR1 is DFQATT and CDR2 is SNEGSKA (reference sequence). V was trimmed by 2 bases and J by 1 base, leaving 11 bases between them. The CDR3 runs 14 residues. CDR3 coding DNA: TGCAGTGCTAGACGGGACTCGAGCCAAGAGACCCAGTACTTC. It yields the protein CSARRDSSQETQYF.

The rearrangement links TRBV4-1 to TRBJ2-7, with D hard to call. The CDR3 is 16 residues long. V lost 0 bases and J 2 bases, leaving 14 bases between the germline ends. Germline CDR1 and CDR2: MGHRA and YSYEKL. The CDR3 region has the DNA TGCGCCAGCAGCCAAGATCATAGGGTTCCCGCCTACGAGCAGTACTTC. Residues: CASSQDHRVPAYEQYF.

The chain links TRBV5-1 to TRBJ2-3; TRBD1 aligns across 9 bases. The J segment lost 1 base and the V segment lost 0 bases, leaving 12 bases of the junction unmatched. This CDR3 has 19 residues. Per the germline V gene, CDR1 is SGHRS and CDR2 is YFSETQ. CDR3 protein: CASSLGRKTGGYGTDTQYF. For the CDR3, the DNA is TGCGCCAGCAGCTTGGGTCGTAAAACAGGGGGCTACGGCACAGATACGCAGTATTTT.

Only a few counts were recorded for this clonotype. V gene TRBV12-3 or TRBV12-4 combines with J gene TRBJ2-2; TRBD2 aligns across 12 bases. With V trimmed by 0 bases and J by 7 bases, 6 bases remained unmatched. CDR3 size: 17 residues. CDR3 sequence: CASSLAVGLAGLGELFF. The CDR3 nucleotides read TGTGCCAGCAGTTTAGCAGTAGGACTAGCGGGACTCGGGGAGCTGTTTTTT.

For the CDR3, the DNA is TGTGCCAGCAGCGGGACTAGCGGGGGGGCACAACCGGATACGCAGTATTTT. It specifies CASSGTSGGAQPDTQYF. The chain is built from TRBV12-3 or TRBV12-4 and TRBJ2-3, with 16 bases that match TRBD2. The CDR3 is 17 amino acids. The junction had 9 bases not matched to a gene; V was cut back by 6 bases and J by 6 bases.

The chain links TRBV6-5 to TRBJ2-3; D is unclear. The V end was cut by 6 bases, the J end by 6 bases, with 19 bases between. The germline V gene has CDR1 MNHEY and CDR2 SVGAGI. This CDR3 region has 15 residues. Here the CDR3 reads CASSQSGQPRDTQYF. The CDR3, as DNA: TGTGCCAGCAGCCAGTCCGGCCAACCCAGGGATACGCAGTATTTT.

This clonotype was detected a few times. The chain combines TRBV13 with TRBJ1-6, with 10 bases identical to TRBD1. This CDR3 is built from 15 residues. Looked up from germline, CDR1 is PRHDT and CDR2 is FYEKMQ (reference sequence). V dropped 6 bases and J dropped 7; count of bases not matched to a gene: 6. CDR3 DNA sequence: TGTGCCAGCAGTTCGACAGGGGGCTGGAATTCACCCCTCCACTTT. Translating it yields CASSSTGGWNSPLHF.

This clonotype has only a few counts. V usage is TRBV4-1 and J usage is TRBJ2-5; no definite D call. Germline CDR1 and CDR2: MGHRA and YSYEKL. The CDR3 extends over 13 amino acids. V lost 2 bases and J lost 7, with 11 bases in between. The CDR3 nucleotides are TGCGCCAGCAGCCAAAGACCCACCTCGACCCAGTACTTC. Encoded protein: CASSQRPTSTQYF.

This clonotype occurred a few times. The chain has TRBV20-1 and TRBJ1-6, with D perhaps TRBD1 (6 bases). V shed 1 base and J shed 5 bases, with 15 bases lying between them. This CDR3 region has 16 residues. The germline gives CDR1 DFQATT, CDR2 SNEGSKA (reference sequence). The CDR3 loop is CSARAGGAGNNSPLHF. CDR3 sequence (DNA): TGCAGTGCTAGAGCGGGGGGGGCAGGGAATAATTCACCCCTCCACTTT.

The V gene is TRBV12-3 or TRBV12-4, the J gene TRBJ2-7, with D tentatively TRBD1 or TRBD2 (5 bases each). This CDR3 region has 14 residues. V was shortened by 5 bases and J by 6 bases, with 17 bases between the two germline ends. The CDR3 nucleotides are TGTGCCAGCAGTCACGGGACCCATACCGGCGAGCAGTACTTC. This gives the protein CASSHGTHTGEQYF.

The V call is TRBV11-3, the J call TRBJ1-5, with 8 bases aligning to TRBD1. V trimming: 7 bases; J trimming: 6 bases; junction bases outside the gene matches: 5. The CDR3 consists of 13 residues. Germline CDR1 and CDR2: SGHNT and YENEEA. The CDR3 coding sequence is TGTGCCAGCATGGGACAGGACCTTCAGCCCCAGCATTTT. Translated, it gives CASMGQDLQPQHF. Supplemented by reference TRBV11-3 and TRBJ1-5, the full variable domain reads EAGVVQSPRYKIIEKKQPVAFWCNPISGHNTLYWYLQNLGQGPELLIRYENEEAVDDSQLPKDRFSAERLKGVDSTLKIQPAELGDSAVYLCASMGQDLQPQHFGDGTRLSIL.

This clonotype was detected only a few times. This chain connects TRBV9 to TRBJ2-1; D possibly corresponds to TRBD1 (6 bases). Germline V gives CDR1 SGDLS, CDR2 YYNGEE. The CDR3 has 16 amino acids. V was clipped by 6 bases and J by 9 bases, with 25 bases between them. The CDR3 DNA reads TGTGCCAGCACCATAAGTGGGGCCAGGGGAGTAGGTGAGCAGTTCTTC. Protein sequence: CASTISGARGVGEQFF.

This clonotype was observed a few times. The chain recombines TRBV7-3 with TRBJ2-1, with a tentative D call TRBD2 (5 bases). Trimming took 5 bases from V and 8 from J, leaving 16 bases between them. Germline V gene lookup returns CDR1 SGHTA and CDR2 FQGTGA. There are 14 residues in the CDR3. The CDR3 bases are TGTGCCAGCAGCCCGATCAGTAGCGTCGATGAGCAGTTCTTC. Translation: CASSPISSVDEQFF. The whole variable domain, remainder taken from reference TRBV7-3 and TRBJ2-1, is GAGVSQTPSNKVTEKGKYVELRCDPISGHTALYWYRQSLGQGPEFLIYFQGTGAADDSGLPNDRFFAVRPEGSVSTLKIQRTERGDSAVYLCASSPISSVDEQFFGPGTRLTVL.

This chain links TRBV7-2 with TRBJ2-7; TRBD1 matches 10 bases. The CDR3 has 15 amino acids. V trimming: 5 bases; J trimming: 7 bases; junction bases outside the gene matches: 11. Germline V gene sequence: CDR1 SGHTA, CDR2 FQGNSA. CDR3 in amino acids: CASSPNSGTGEEQYF. The CDR3 bases are TGTGCCAGCAGCCCGAATTCCGGGACAGGGGAGGAGCAGTACTTC.

This clonotype was seen more than once but under ten times. V usage is TRBV5-1 and J usage is TRBJ2-2; possibly TRBD1 for D (5 bases). Trimming stripped 1 base from V and 3 bases from J, with 7 bases between. This CDR3 is built from 14 residues. From germline, CDR1 is SGHRS and CDR2 YFSETQ. The CDR3 nucleotides are TGCGCCAGCAGCTTGACAGGTTACACCGGGGAGCTGTTTTTT. Translated: CASSLTGYTGELFF.

The J gene is TRBJ2-4, the V gene TRBV20-1, with 9 bases that match TRBD1. V lost 5 bases and J lost 6; bases outside the gene matches: 8. This CDR3 spans 14 amino acids. CDR1 DFQATT and CDR2 SNEGSKA come from the germline V gene (reference sequence). CDR3 nucleotides: TGCAGTGCTCGTAGGACAGGGGAACTAAACATTCAGTACTTC. It translates to CSARRTGELNIQYF.

The table lists this clonotype with a few counts. This sequence joins TRBV29-1 and TRBJ1-1, with 7 bases that match TRBD1. CDR3 length: 13 amino acids. V gave up 7 bases and J gave up 9 bases; unmatched junction bases: 14. In germline, CDR1 is SQVTM, CDR2 ANQGSEA. CDR3 residues: CSAANRGSRQAFF. CDR3 nucleotides: TGCAGCGCTGCGAACAGGGGAAGTCGCCAAGCTTTCTTT.

CDR3 in DNA: TGTGCCAGCAGTCTGACGGGCCCTTTGGGCACTGAAGCTTTCTTT. Its translation: CASSLTGPLGTEAFF. This chain uses TRBV13 with TRBJ1-1; D remains ambiguous. This CDR3 has 15 amino acids. V was trimmed by 6 bases and J by 4 bases, leaving 18 bases between them. In germline, CDR1 is PRHDT, CDR2 FYEKMQ (reference sequence).

The chain links TRBV30 to TRBJ2-2; a possible D gene is TRBD2 (6 bases). CDR1 and CDR2 from the germline V gene are GTSNPN and SVGIG (reference sequence). V lost 0 bases to trimming and J lost 5 bases, with 16 bases between them. The CDR3 loop spans 16 amino acids. CDR3 sequence (DNA): TGTGCCTGGAGTGTACGTGGGACTGAAGTAACCGGGGAGCTGTTTTTT. Translated: CAWSVRGTEVTGELFF.

The chain joins TRBV7-9 to TRBJ2-2, with 9 nucleotides matching TRBD2. The germline gives CDR1 SEHNR, CDR2 FQNEAQ (reference sequence). V dropped 5 bases and J dropped 7; count of bases not matched to a gene: 11. The CDR3 sequence is 16 residues long. This chain's CDR3 is CASSTQRREGLGELFF. The CDR3 region has the DNA TGTGCCAGCAGCACCCAGCGGCGGGAGGGCCTCGGGGAGCTGTTTTTT.